This TCR beta chain comes out of a study of cytomegalovirus exposure and HLA in healthy donors. Amplification used 60 Vbeta primers and 13 Jbeta primers. Some clones are missing from TCRdb's copy, which holds only in-frame ones; the method was immunoSEQ multiplex PCR. The table has some 160,000 clones, 86% seen once; the top ten hold under 2%. A note on this clone: Its antigen is currently unknown.

The CDR3 length is 15 residues. CDR1 and CDR2 (germline): SEHNR, FQNEAQ (reference sequence). Points from the study as a whole: Later genetic work tied a missense DCLRE1C variant to beta-chain V and J trimming. Follow-up analysis seemed to connect common viral pathogens with several of the most significant clusters identified.

Sequenced: PBMCs. The clonotype originates from a woman between 18 and 29 years old in good health and CMV-seronegative. This rearrangement joins TRBV7-9 to TRBJ2-5, with 8 bases fitting TRBD1. The J call may be wrong; the DNA end is better matched by TRBJ2-7. CDR3 sequence: CASSLGQGRVYEQYF. The CDR3 DNA follows: TGTGCCAGCAGCCTCGGACAGGGTAGGGTCTACGAGCAGTACTTC.